This T cell receptor beta chain comes out of a study of T cell responses to AZD1222 COVID-19 vaccine (dated by TCRdb to 2020 to 2023). Some background on the complete study: AZD1222 recipients whose second dose came at about 4 weeks and those whose second dose came at about 12 weeks were combined into one group, since spike-specific TCR depth and breadth did not differ between the two schedules. Trial participants were enrolled by age into 18-55, 56-69 and 70-plus year subgroups, with roughly 160, 29 and 62 TCR-sequenced participants respectively. TCR sequencing covered some 240 trial participants: 207 given two doses of AZD1222 and about 26 given two doses of MenACWY control vaccine.

Comments on this clone: The antigen it binds to is not known. No base quality information exists; no much larger clone differs at one position.

The intended sense of this specimen's time point label: baseline before first vaccination. Vaccinee samples were obtained from the UK trials COV001 and COV002, which included a single-blind randomized controlled phase 2/3 trial of AZD1222 (ChAdOx1 nCoV-19) in healthy adults. For TCRbeta chain sequencing, PBMC samples were collected from trial participants at day 0 and at day 28 after the second dose. The CDR3 regions of human TCRbeta chains were analyzed by immunosequencing. Under the source paper's analysis protocol: TCRs in the repertoires were compared against a reference library of SARS-CoV-2-specific TCRs that had been generated with the MIRA antigen-specificity platform. Breadth meant the fraction of unique TCRs that were SARS-CoV-2-associated, whereas depth meant the fraction of total T cells that were SARS-CoV-2-associated. Each spike-specific TCR was assigned to its reactive spike region and to a CD4 or CD8 class using the MIRA data. Log10-transformed breadth and depth values were compared by one-way ANOVA with Sidak's multiple comparisons tests. TCRdb's version of the immuneACCESS table is confined to in-frame rearrangements and falls short of the full clone set. An unresolved V gene accounts for under half of the shortfall where checked; the remainder is of unknown origin. D and trimming come from the DNA, and the V and J calls and clone size come from that table. The sample profile shows tens of thousands of clones; more than 90% of them were found once. The top ten clones comprise under 5% of the sample.

The study at large found these results: Reportedly, close to half of the unique spike-specific TCRs recognized epitopes lying outside the regions that are mutated in the B.1.351 and B.1.1.7 variants. After two AZD1222 doses, spike-specific TCR breadth and depth were significantly higher than at day 0 and than in MenACWY recipients. Because no day 14 peak-response samples were available, the repertoires could be characterized only after the peak T cell response. The 56-69-year group was small, and its depth increase did not reach significance, likely because of low power. Participants were mostly white British, with more females than males. The authors suggested clonal diversity may have been underestimated. CD4 TCRs associated with the vaccine covered the entire spike protein, and the dominant responses were in regions 160-218 and 743-854. Conclusions about previously exposed vaccinees are limited because only six or seven AZD1222 recipients were SARS-CoV-2 seropositive at baseline.

The TCR was taken from an adult in good health. Sequencing used peripheral blood, obtained on day 0 of AZD1222 vaccination.

The base sequence is TGTGCCAGCAGTTCGGACAGGGGGCCCTCCTATGGCTACACCTTC. This is translated as CASSSDRGPSYGYTF. This chain is built from TRBV5-6 and TRBJ1-2, with 11 junctional bases fitting TRBD1. The CDR3 spans 15 residues, from the cysteine through the phenylalanine. The read is trimmed to its CDR3 DNA, 45 bases read in frame from base 1. Per the germline V gene, SGHDT is the CDR1 and YYEEEE is the CDR2. The germline V end is reduced by 5 bases and the J end by 4 bases; junction bases left unmatched: 7.